This is a list of T cell receptor beta chains from one sample in a study of CXCR3-negative and CXCR3-positive naive CD8 T cells. Using the 5' RACE reads, TCRdb records one entry per CDR3 protein without DNA. Listed are tens of thousands of distinct CDR3 sequences; 0.5% to 0.55% falls within the top ten. Sequenced material: naive CXCR3+ CD8+ T cells from blood. All receptors derive from a human donor in good health. Some clones in this sample may be carry-over from other donors' samples. The CDR3 runs from the conserved cysteine through the conserved F or W. Fields, in order: V gene, J gene, CDR3 protein.

>TRBV9|TRBJ1-1
CASSMDQGGAEAFF
>TRBV6-5|TRBJ2-7
CASSYSSHYEQYF
>TRBV28|TRBJ2-5
CASSFMSRGLETQYF
>TRBV7-6|TRBJ2-1
CASSLPYNEQFF
>TRBV28|TRBJ2-5
CASTPGQDLQETRYF
>TRBV4-1|TRBJ1-1
CASRGAGPLNTEAFF
>TRBV7-9|TRBJ2-2
CASSPSGGQNTGELFF
>TRBV21-1|TRBJ1-4
CASTMTGRNEKLFF
>TRBV2|TRBJ2-4
CASAAGGMLDIQYF
>TRBV27|TRBJ2-2
CASSNSRGPLENAGELFF
>TRBV20-1|TRBJ2-7
CSARLPAGFVDEQYF
>TRBV5-5|TRBJ2-5
CASSLWDSVQETQYF
>TRBV28|TRBJ2-7
CASSLDVGVSEQYF
>TRBV4-2|TRBJ1-5
CASSQVAVQSNQPQHF
>TRBV6-5|TRBJ2-7
CASGHDNYEQYF
>TRBV27|TRBJ2-7
CASSFSNSYEQYF
>TRBV9|TRBJ1-1
CASSVKSGPNTEAFF
>TRBV7-8|TRBJ2-1
CASSWRGGASSYNEQFF
>TRBV5-1|TRBJ2-3
CACSPTGDRVTDTQYF